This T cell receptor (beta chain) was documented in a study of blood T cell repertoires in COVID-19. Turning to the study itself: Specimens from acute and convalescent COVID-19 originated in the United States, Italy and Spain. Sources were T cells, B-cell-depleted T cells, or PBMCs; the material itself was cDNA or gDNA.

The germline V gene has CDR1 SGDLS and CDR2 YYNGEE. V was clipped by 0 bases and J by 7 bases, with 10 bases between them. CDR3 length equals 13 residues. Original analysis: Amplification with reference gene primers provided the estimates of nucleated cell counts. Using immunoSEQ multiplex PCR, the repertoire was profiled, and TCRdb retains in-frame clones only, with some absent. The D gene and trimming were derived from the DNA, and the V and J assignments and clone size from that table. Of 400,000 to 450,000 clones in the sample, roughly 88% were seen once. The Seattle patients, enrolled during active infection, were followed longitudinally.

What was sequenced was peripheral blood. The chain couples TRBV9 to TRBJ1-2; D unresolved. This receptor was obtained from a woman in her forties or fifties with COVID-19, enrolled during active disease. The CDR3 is CASSVAGISGYTF. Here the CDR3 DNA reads TGTGCCAGCAGCGTAGCCGGGATAAGTGGCTACACCTTC.